Shown below are 3 T cell receptor beta chains from a single sample sequenced in a study of regulatory and conventional T cells in RAG deficiency. Blood CD4+ CD25-high CD127-low regulatory T cells supplied the genomic DNA template. The repertoire was sequenced with immunoSEQ multiplex PCR; TCRdb's copy has only in-frame clones and lacks some. The table includes thousands of clones, approximately 95% detected once. This same sample was also part of a study on regulatory T cells. As that study records: The primer mix had 52 TRBV and 13 TRBJ primers.

Sequencing input: CD127- CD25+ CD4+ Tregs sorted from blood. These TCRs come from a human donor in good health.

The chain has TRBV10-3 and TRBJ2-5; 9 bases are shared with TRBD1. The trim removed 2 bases at V and 5 bases at J, leaving 6 bases unmatched. Germline V gene sequence: CDR1 ENHRY, CDR2 SYGVKD. This CDR3 is built from 15 residues. CDR3 sequence reads: CAISEGQGLIETQYF. In nucleotides, the CDR3 is TGTGCCATCAGTGAGGGACAGGGGTTGATCGAGACCCAGTACTTC.

In its sample, this clone was seen a few times. This chain links TRBV5-1 with TRBJ2-3, with TRBD2 as a possible D gene (6 bases). The germline CDR1 and CDR2 sequences are SGHRS and YFSETQ. Trimming removed 3 bases at V and 2 bases at J, with 19 bases between. The length of the CDR3 is 17 residues. CDR3 protein: CASSSSRSGRLTDTQYF. CDR3 sequence (DNA): TGCGCCAGCAGCTCCTCGAGGAGCGGGCGCCTCACAGATACGCAGTATTTT.

The J gene is TRBJ2-4, the V gene TRBV7-2; unclear D gene. The germline gives CDR1 SGHTA, CDR2 FQGNSA. This CDR3 contains 11 residues. Trimming cost V 5 bases and J 4 bases, with 3 bases left between them. The CDR3: CASSLKNIQYF. In DNA, the CDR3 is TGTGCCAGCAGCCTAAAAAACATTCAGTACTTC.